This TCR beta chain was obtained from a study of blood T cell repertoires in COVID-19. As for the study in general: Researchers got acute and convalescent COVID-19 samples from the United States, Italy and Spain. PBMCs, B-cell-depleted T cells, or T cells were the source of the cDNA or gDNA that made up the material.

Source study methods: From reference gene primer amplification, estimates of nucleated cell counts were derived. Clones were sequenced by immunoSEQ multiplex PCR, and TCRdb holds only the in-frame ones, with some missing. The DNA gave D and trimming, while V, J and clone size come from that table. The table has under 200,000 clones, around 86% seen once; the top ten hold 3% to 4%. The CDR3 runs to 12 residues. Germline CDR1 and CDR2: MRHNA and SNTAGT. The ends were cut back, 8 bases at V and 6 bases at J, with 13 bases in the middle. This clonotype originated in a man aged 65 to 79 with acute or convalescent COVID-19. Sample: peripheral blood. The chain recombines TRBV6-4 with TRBJ1-1; D call uncertain. Written as DNA, the CDR3 is TGTGCCAGCGGCCGAATTGCGGCTGAAGCTTTCTTT. Protein product: CASGRIAAEAFF.